A single sample gave rise to the 11 T cell receptor beta chains below, sequenced in a study of cytotoxic CD8 clonotypes in ibrutinib-treated CLL (dated by TCRdb to about 2021). The receptor library was made with the immunoSEQ multiplex PCR assay. TCRdb obtained this table from immuneACCESS and retained in-frame rearrangements with V and J assigned. These tables miss some clones; where compared with another copy, unresolved V genes account for less than half of the shortfall, and the remainder is unexplained. The sample table contains under 150,000 clones; only one count was recorded for around 93% of them. The ten largest clones capture about 10% of the sample. The time point label for this specimen denotes: about a year on ibrutinib. The material was PBMCs, obtained after 12 months of ibrutinib treatment. Receptors were obtained from a human donor with chronic lymphocytic leukemia.

The chain employs TRBV4-2 and TRBJ2-1; perhaps D is TRBD1 or TRBD2 (6 bases each). This CDR3 region has 13 residues. The germline gives CDR1 LGHNA, CDR2 YNFKEQ. With 0 bases removed from V and 8 bases from J, the gap between germline ends came to 8 bases. The CDR3 here is CASSQEGGYEQFF. In nucleotides, the CDR3 is TGTGCCAGCAGCCAAGAGGGGGGCTATGAGCAGTTCTTC.

The chain has TRBV7-8 and TRBJ2-7; possibly TRBD1 for D (6 bases). CDR1 and CDR2 (germline): SGHVS, FQNEAQ. V was trimmed by 5 bases and J by 3 bases, leaving 14 bases between them. This CDR3 is built from 14 residues. CDR3 sequence reads: CASSGGHPIYEQYF. CDR3 coding DNA: TGTGCCAGCAGCGGGGGACACCCGATCTACGAGCAGTACTTC.

The chain has TRBV6-5 and TRBJ2-1; possibly TRBD1 for D (5 bases). The ends were cut back, 2 bases at V and 5 bases at J, with 13 bases in the middle. CDR1 is MNHEY, CDR2 SVGAGI, per germline. The CDR3 runs 15 residues. CDR3 loop: CASSYSPRADNEQFF. CDR3 bases: TGTGCCAGCAGTTACAGTCCCAGGGCCGACAATGAGCAGTTCTTC.

This chain links TRBV19 with TRBJ2-3; 8 nucleotides match TRBD1. With 6 bases clipped from V and 3 bases from J, the junction kept 5 bases outside the gene matches. CDR1 is LNHDA, CDR2 SQIVND, per germline (reference sequence). CDR3 size: 14 residues. CDR3 region: CASSVDRVTDTQYF. The CDR3 DNA reads TGTGCCAGTAGCGTGGACAGGGTAACAGATACGCAGTATTTT.

J is TRBJ2-1 and V is TRBV6-5; possible D gene TRBD2, 5 bases. The CDR3 runs to 13 residues. The V end lost 3 bases, the J end lost 4 bases, and 7 bases lay between the germline ends. Germline CDR1 and CDR2: MNHEY and SVGAGI. The DNA of the CDR3 is TGTGCCAGCAGTTATCGGGGATACAATGAGCAGTTCTTC. Translation gives CASSYRGYNEQFF.

The chain combines TRBV10-3 with TRBJ1-2, with a tentative D call TRBD1 (5 bases). Trimming took off 0 bases at V and 5 bases at J, with 10 bases between the two ends. Germline CDR1 and CDR2: ENHRY and SYGVKD. CDR3 length: 14 residues. The CDR3 spells CAISESGGGYGYTF. The CDR3 DNA is TGTGCCATCAGTGAGTCGGGTGGGGGTTATGGCTACACCTTC.

V usage is TRBV5-1 and J usage is TRBJ2-5; the match to TRBD1 covers 10 bases. The V gene's germline CDR1 is SGHRS and CDR2 YFSETQ. V was pared by 3 bases and J by 1 base, with 3 bases of the junction left unmatched. CDR3 length: 15 residues. Here the CDR3 DNA reads TGCGCCAGCAGCTGGGGGGACAGGGGCCAAGAGACCCAGTACTTC. It encodes CASSWGDRGQETQYF.

The chain links TRBV18 to TRBJ2-3, with D possibly matching TRBD2 (5 bases). With 0 bases removed from V and 0 bases from J, the gap between germline ends came to 10 bases. The CDR3 spans 16 residues. Germline CDR1 KGHSH, CDR2 LQKENI. The CDR3 is CASSPPRASSTDTQYF. The CDR3 region has the DNA TGTGCCAGCTCACCACCGAGGGCCTCTAGCACAGATACGCAGTATTTT.

CDR3 in amino acids: CASSPPSGRAGYEQYF. In DNA form, the CDR3 reads TGTGCCAGCTCACCACCTAGCGGGAGGGCCGGGTACGAGCAGTACTTC. The genes are TRBV18 and TRBJ2-7, with TRBD2 matching over 11 bases. The CDR3 totals 16 residues. CDR1 is KGHSH, CDR2 LQKENI, per germline. The junction had 5 bases not matched to a gene; V was cut back by 0 bases and J by 4 bases.

This rearrangement joins TRBV15 to TRBJ1-5, with D possibly TRBD1 on 6 matching bases. This CDR3 is built from 15 residues. Germline-derived CDR1 and CDR2 are LNHNV and YYDKDF (reference sequence). Trimming removed 0 bases from V and 6 bases from J, with 12 bases in between. Written as DNA, the CDR3 is TGTGCCACCAGCAGAGATCGGGGGGGCGGTCAGCCCCAGCATTTT. Translating gives CATSRDRGGGQPQHF.

The CDR3 DNA reads TGTGCCAGCAGCTTCGGTTACCAGTACGAGCAGTACTTC. Translating it yields CASSFGYQYEQYF. The rearrangement uses TRBV7-9 and TRBJ2-7; D is uncertain. Germline V gene data show CDR1 as SEHNR and CDR2 as FQNEAQ (reference sequence). V was cut by 3 bases and J by 4 bases, with 10 bases left in between. The CDR3 totals 13 residues. The full variable domain, with the rest looked up from reference TRBV7-9 and TRBJ2-7, is DTGVSQNPRHKITKRGQNVTFRCDPISEHNRLYWYRQTLGQGPEFLTYFQNEAQLEKSRLLSDRFSAERPKGSFSTLEIQRTEQGDSAMYLCASSFGYQYEQYFGPGTRLTVT.